This T cell receptor beta chain derives from a study of human T cells and chemical hapten exposure. TCRdb reprocessed the RACE reads via MiXCR and lists one record per CDR3 protein. The data contain over 65,000 distinct CDR3 sequences, roughly 11% of them singletons. Overall study findings and caveats: Among expanded TCRs, significantly more large CDR3 similarity clusters formed than among controls.

Documented time point: patch test 2, 6 weeks after DPC sensitization. Specified treatment: therapeutic diphenylcyclopropenone sensitization with weekly scalp DPC. Extraction yielded total RNA from whole blood (unfractionated). Only a few counts were recorded for this clonotype. The antigen remains unidentified. This clonotype was sampled from a man younger than 30 with alopecia areata. Some clones in this sample may be carry-over from other donors' samples. Source: whole blood, taken in connection with sensitization to the hapten diphenylcyclopropenone (DPC).

CDR3 DNA sequence: TGCAGTGCACCCGGGCCGCCACGGTCTGGGGCCAACGTCCTGACTTTC. It encodes CSAPGPPRSGANVLTF. The chain links TRBV20-1 to TRBJ2-6; D is unclear. The V and J ends lost 6 bases and 1 base respectively, with 16 bases between them. The CDR3 has 16 amino acids. The V gene's germline CDR1 is DFQATT and CDR2 SNEGSKA (reference sequence).